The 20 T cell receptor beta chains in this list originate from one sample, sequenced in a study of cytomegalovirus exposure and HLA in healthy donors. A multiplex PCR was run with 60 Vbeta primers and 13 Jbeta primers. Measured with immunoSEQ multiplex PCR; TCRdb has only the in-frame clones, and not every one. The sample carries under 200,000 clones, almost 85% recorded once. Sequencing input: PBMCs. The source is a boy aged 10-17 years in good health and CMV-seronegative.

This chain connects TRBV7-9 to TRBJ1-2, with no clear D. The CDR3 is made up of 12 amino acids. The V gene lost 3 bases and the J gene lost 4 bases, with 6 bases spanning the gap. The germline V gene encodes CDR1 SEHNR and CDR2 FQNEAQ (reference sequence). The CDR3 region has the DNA TGTGCCAGCAGCTTGGCCACCTATGGCTACACCTTC. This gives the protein CASSLATYGYTF.

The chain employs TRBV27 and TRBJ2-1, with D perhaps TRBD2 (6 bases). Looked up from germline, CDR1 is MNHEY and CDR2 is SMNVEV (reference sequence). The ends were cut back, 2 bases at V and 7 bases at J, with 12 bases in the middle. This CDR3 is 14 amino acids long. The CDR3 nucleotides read TGTGCCAGCAGTTTAGATAGTCGGGGGAATGAGCAGTTCTTC. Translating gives CASSLDSRGNEQFF.

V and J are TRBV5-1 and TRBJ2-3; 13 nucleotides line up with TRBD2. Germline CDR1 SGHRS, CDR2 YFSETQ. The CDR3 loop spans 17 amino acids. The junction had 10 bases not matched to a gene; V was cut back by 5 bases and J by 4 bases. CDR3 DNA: TGCGCCAGCAGTTTGCGGACTAGCGGGAGTATCTCAGATACGCAGTATTTT. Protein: CASSLRTSGSISDTQYF.

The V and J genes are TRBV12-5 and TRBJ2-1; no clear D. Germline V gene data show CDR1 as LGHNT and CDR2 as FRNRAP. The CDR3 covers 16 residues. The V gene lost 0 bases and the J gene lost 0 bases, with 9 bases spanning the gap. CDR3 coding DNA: TGTGCTAGTGGTTTGGTACCAACTTTCTCCTACAATGAGCAGTTCTTC. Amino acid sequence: CASGLVPTFSYNEQFF.

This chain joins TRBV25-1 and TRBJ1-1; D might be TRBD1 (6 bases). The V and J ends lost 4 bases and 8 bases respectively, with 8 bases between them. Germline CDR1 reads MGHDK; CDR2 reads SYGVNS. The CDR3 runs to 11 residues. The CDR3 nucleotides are TGTGCCAGCAGTGGCGGACAGGAAGCTTTCTTT. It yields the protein CASSGGQEAFF.

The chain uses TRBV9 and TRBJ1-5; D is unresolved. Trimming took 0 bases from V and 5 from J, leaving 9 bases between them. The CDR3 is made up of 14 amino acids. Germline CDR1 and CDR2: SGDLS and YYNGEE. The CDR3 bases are TGTGCCAGCAGCGTAGGAGCGCGGGATCAGCCCCAGCATTTT. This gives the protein CASSVGARDQPQHF.

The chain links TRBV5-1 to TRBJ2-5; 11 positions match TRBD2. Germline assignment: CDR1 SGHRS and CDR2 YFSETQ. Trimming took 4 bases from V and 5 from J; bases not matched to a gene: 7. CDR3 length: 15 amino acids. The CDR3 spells CASSDTSGSYETQYF. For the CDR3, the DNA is TGCGCCAGCAGCGATACTAGCGGGAGTTATGAGACCCAGTACTTC. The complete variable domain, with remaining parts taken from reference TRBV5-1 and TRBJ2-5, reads KAGVTQTPRYLIKTRGQQVTLSCSPISGHRSVSWYQQTPGQGLQFLFEYFSETQRNKGNFPGRFSGRQFSNSRSEMNVSTLELGDSALYLCASSDTSGSYETQYFGPGTRLLVL.

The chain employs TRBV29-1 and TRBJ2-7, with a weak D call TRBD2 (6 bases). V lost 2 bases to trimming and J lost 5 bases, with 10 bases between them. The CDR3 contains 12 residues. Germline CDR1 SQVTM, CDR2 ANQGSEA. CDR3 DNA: TGCAGCGTTGAATGGGGCGGGAACGAGCAGTACTTC. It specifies CSVEWGGNEQYF.

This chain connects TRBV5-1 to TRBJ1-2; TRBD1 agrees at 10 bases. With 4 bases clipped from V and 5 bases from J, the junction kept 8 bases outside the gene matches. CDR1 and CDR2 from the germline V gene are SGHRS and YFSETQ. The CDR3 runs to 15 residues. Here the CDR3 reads CASSNPPGQGYGYTF. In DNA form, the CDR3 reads TGCGCCAGCAGCAACCCACCGGGACAGGGGTATGGCTACACCTTC. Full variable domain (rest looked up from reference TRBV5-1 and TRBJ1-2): KAGVTQTPRYLIKTRGQQVTLSCSPISGHRSVSWYQQTPGQGLQFLFEYFSETQRNKGNFPGRFSGRQFSNSRSEMNVSTLELGDSALYLCASSNPPGQGYGYTFGSGTRLTVV.

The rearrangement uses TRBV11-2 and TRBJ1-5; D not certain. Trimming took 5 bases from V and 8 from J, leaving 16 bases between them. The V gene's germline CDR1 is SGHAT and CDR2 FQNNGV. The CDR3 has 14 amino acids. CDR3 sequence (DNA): TGTGCCAGCAGCAATATTGGGCAAAAGGAGCCCCAGCATTTT. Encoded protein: CASSNIGQKEPQHF.

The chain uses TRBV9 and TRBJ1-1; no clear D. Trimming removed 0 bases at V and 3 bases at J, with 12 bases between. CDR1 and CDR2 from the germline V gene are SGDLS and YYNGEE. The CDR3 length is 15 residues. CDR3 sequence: CASSVASGMDTEAFF. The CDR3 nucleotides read TGTGCCAGCAGCGTAGCTTCGGGGATGGACACTGAAGCTTTCTTT.

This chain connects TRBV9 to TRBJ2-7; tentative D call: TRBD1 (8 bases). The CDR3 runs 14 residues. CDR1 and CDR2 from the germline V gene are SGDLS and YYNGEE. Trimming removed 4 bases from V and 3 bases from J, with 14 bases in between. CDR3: CASSLQGGDYEQYF. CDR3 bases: TGTGCCAGCAGCTTACAGGGGGGGGACTACGAGCAGTACTTC.

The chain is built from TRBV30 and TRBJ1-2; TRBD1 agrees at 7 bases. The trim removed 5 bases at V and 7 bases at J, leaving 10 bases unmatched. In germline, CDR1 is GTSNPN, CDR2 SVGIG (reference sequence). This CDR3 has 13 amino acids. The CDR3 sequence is CAWSTGMEGGYTF. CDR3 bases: TGTGCCTGGTCGACAGGGATGGAAGGTGGCTACACCTTC.

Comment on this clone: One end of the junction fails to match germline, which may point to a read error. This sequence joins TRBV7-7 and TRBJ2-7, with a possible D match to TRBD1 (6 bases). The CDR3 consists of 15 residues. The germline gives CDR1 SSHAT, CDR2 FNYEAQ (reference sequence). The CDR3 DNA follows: TGTGCTAGCAGCTTAGCGAAGGGGGTGGGCTACGAGCAGTACTTC. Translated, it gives CASSLAKGVGYEQYF.

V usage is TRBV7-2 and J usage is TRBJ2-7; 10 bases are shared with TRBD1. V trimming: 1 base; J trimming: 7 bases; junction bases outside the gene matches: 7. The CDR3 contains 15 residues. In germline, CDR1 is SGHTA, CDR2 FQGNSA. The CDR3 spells CASSLVPGTGVEQYF. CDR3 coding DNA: TGTGCCAGCAGCTTAGTCCCCGGGACAGGGGTTGAGCAGTACTTC.

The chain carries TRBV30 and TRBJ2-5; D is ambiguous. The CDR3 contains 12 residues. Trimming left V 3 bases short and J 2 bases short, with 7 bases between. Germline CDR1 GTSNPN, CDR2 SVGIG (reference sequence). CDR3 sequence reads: CAWRHSQETQYF. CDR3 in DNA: TGTGCCTGGAGGCATAGTCAAGAGACCCAGTACTTC.

CDR3 bases: TGTGCCAGCCACACAGGACAAGCACTGGTAGATACGCAGTATTTT. This codes for CASHTGQALVDTQYF. The rearrangement joins TRBV6-1 to TRBJ2-3; D perhaps matches TRBD1 (5 bases). Trimming stripped 8 bases from V and 5 bases from J, with 20 bases between. From germline, CDR1 is MNHNS and CDR2 SASEGT. CDR3 length equals 15 residues.

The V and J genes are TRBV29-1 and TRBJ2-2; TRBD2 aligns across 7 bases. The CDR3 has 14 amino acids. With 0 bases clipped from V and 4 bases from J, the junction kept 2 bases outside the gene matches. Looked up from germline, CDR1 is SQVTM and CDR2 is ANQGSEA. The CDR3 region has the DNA TGCAGCGTTGAAGATCCGGGGGGCACCGGGGAGCTGTTTTTT. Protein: CSVEDPGGTGELFF.

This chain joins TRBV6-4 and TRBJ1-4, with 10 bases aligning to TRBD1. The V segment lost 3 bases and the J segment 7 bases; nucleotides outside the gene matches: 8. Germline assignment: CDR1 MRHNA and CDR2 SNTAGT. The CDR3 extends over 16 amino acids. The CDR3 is CASSESPGQGSEKLFF. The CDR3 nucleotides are TGTGCCAGCAGTGAAAGCCCGGGACAGGGGAGTGAAAAACTGTTTTTT.

CDR3 protein: CAWSTSGTDTQYF. The CDR3 DNA follows: TGTGCCTGGAGTACTAGCGGGACCGATACGCAGTATTTT. This chain connects TRBV30 to TRBJ2-3; TRBD2 aligns across 10 bases. V lost 2 bases and J lost 6; bases outside the gene matches: 2. CDR1 GTSNPN and CDR2 SVGIG come from the germline V gene (reference sequence). This CDR3 has 13 amino acids.